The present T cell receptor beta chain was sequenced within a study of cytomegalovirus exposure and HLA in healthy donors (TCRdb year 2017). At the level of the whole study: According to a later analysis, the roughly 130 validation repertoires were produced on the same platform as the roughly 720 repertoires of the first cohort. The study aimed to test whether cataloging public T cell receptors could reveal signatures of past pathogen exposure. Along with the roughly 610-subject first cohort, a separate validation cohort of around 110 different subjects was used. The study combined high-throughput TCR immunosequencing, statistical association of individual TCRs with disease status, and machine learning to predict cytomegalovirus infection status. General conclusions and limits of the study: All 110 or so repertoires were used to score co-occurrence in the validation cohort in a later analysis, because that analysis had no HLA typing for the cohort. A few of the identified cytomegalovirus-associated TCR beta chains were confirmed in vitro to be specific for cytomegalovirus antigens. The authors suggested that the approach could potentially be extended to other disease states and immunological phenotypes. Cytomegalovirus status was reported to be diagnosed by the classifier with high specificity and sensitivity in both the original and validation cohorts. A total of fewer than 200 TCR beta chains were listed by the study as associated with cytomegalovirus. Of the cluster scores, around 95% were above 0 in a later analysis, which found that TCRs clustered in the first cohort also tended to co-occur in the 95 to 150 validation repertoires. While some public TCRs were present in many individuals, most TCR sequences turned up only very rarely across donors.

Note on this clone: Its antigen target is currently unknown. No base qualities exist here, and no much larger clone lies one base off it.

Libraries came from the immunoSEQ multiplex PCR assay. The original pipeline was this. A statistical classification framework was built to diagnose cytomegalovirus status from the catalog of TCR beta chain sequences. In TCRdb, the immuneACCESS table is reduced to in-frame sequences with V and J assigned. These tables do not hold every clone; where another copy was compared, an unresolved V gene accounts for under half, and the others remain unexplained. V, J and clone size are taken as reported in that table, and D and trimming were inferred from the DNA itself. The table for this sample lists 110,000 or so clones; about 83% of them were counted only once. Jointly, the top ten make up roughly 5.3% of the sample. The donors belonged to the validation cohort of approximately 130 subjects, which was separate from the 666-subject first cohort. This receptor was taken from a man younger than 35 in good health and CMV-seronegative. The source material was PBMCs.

The nucleotide sequence reads as follows: TGTGCCAGTAGTATAGGGCAGGCGTCCGCCGGGGAGCTGTTTTTT. This encodes CASSIGQASAGELFF. The chain is assembled from TRBV19 and TRBJ2-2; the D gene identity is not certain. V gives up 1 base and J gives up 6 bases, and the segment between their germline ends measures 12 bases. According to the germline V gene (reference sequence), CDR1 reads LNHDA and CDR2 reads SQIVND. Including the terminal cysteine and phenylalanine, the CDR3 comprises 15 residues. Here the CDR3 DNA is all that survives: 45 bases in frame from base 1.